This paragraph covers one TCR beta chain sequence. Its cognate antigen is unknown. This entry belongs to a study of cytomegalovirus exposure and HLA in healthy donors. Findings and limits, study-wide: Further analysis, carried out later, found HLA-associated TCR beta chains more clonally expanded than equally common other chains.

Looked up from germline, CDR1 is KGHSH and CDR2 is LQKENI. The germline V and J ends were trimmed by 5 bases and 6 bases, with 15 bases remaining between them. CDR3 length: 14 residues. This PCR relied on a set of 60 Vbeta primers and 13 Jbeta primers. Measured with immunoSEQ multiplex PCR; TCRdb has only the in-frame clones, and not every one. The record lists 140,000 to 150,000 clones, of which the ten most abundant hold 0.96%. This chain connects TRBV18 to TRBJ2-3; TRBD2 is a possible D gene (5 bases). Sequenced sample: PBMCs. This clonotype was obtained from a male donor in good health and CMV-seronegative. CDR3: CASSSGISRDTQYF. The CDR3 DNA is TGTGCCAGCTCATCGGGGATCAGCCGTGATACGCAGTATTTT.